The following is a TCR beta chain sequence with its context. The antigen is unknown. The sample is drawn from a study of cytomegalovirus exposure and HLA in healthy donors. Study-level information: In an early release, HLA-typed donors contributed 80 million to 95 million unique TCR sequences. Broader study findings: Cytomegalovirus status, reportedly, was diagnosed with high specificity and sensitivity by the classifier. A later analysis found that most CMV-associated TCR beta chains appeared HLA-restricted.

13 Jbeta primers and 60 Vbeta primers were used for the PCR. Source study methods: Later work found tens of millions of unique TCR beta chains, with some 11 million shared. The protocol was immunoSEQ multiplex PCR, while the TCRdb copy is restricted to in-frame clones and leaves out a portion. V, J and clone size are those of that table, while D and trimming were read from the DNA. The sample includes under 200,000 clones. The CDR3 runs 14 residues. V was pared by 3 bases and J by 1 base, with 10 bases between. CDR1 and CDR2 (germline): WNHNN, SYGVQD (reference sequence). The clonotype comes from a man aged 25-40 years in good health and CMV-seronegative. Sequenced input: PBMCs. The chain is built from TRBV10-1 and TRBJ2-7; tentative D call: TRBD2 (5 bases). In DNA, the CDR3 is TGCGCCAGCAGTGAATCAGGAGGATCCTACGAGCAGTACTTC. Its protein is CASSESGGSYEQYF.